These T cell receptor beta chains were read from a single sample in a study of blood T cells in healthy people across ages. TCRdb reanalysed the 5' RACE reads using MiXCR and keeps one entry per CDR3 protein. This table has 1.5 million to 2 million distinct CDR3 sequences, around 48% appearing once. The sequencing input was blood. These receptors were taken from a middle-aged woman in good health. Both conserved end residues are part of each CDR3. D genes are given only for firm matches. Only part of the rows carry a size: once, few, many, or a class if the clone is expanded.

abundance: .
j_gene: TRBJ1-4
v_gene: TRBV7-2
d_gene: .
CDR3nt: TGTGCCAGCAGCTTCAGACAGATTGGTGGTGAAAAACTGTTTTTT
CDR3aa: CASSFRQIGGEKLFF

abundance: few
j_gene: TRBJ2-1
v_gene: TRBV29-1
d_gene: .
CDR3nt: TGCAGCGTTGACGGGGGCAGGGGCTCCTACAATGAGCCGTTCTTC
CDR3aa: CSVDGGRGSYNEPFF

abundance: .
j_gene: TRBJ2-7
v_gene: TRBV6-5
d_gene: TRBD1
CDR3nt: TGTGCCAGCAGCCTCGGGACAGGGAGGGCCCAGTACTTC
CDR3aa: CASSLGTGRAQYF

abundance: many
j_gene: TRBJ2-7
v_gene: TRBV7-2
d_gene: TRBD2
CDR3nt: TGTGCCAGCAGCGCGGGGACTAACGACCGCCAGTACTTC
CDR3aa: CASSAGTNDRQYF

abundance: .
j_gene: TRBJ2-1
v_gene: TRBV10-1
d_gene: .
CDR3nt: TGCGCCAGCTCTTATACTAGGGATTTTGGCAATGAGCAGTTCTTC
CDR3aa: CASSYTRDFGNEQFF

abundance: .
j_gene: TRBJ1-2
v_gene: TRBV7-9
d_gene: .
CDR3nt: TGTGCCAGCAGCTTATCTTCCGTTAACTATGGCTACACCTTC
CDR3aa: CASSLSSVNYGYTF

abundance: .
j_gene: TRBJ1-1
v_gene: TRBV6-6
d_gene: .
CDR3nt: TGTGCCAGCAGACACAGGGAGACTGAAGCTTTCTTT
CDR3aa: CASRHRETEAFF

abundance: .
j_gene: TRBJ1-2
v_gene: TRBV20-1
d_gene: .
CDR3nt: TGCAGTGCTAGCCCTGCGGGGGTAGGGAATAATGGCTACACCTTC
CDR3aa: CSASPAGVGNNGYTF

abundance: .
j_gene: TRBJ2-3
v_gene: TRBV29-1
d_gene: TRBD2
CDR3nt: TGCAGCGTTAATGGTATGGCGGGAGGCACAGATACGCAGTATTTT
CDR3aa: CSVNGMAGGTDTQYF

abundance: .
j_gene: TRBJ1-2
v_gene: TRBV29-1
d_gene: TRBD1
CDR3nt: TGCAGCGTTGCCTCACCGGGACAGGGGTCGGAAGGCTACACCTTC
CDR3aa: CSVASPGQGSEGYTF

abundance: .
j_gene: TRBJ2-3
v_gene: TRBV6-5
d_gene: .
CDR3nt: TGTGCCAGCAGTCGACCGACAGATCCGGATACGCAGTATTTT
CDR3aa: CASSRPTDPDTQYF

abundance: few
j_gene: TRBJ2-7
v_gene: TRBV28
d_gene: .
CDR3nt: TGTGCCAGCAGTTTAGTCTCCACCTCAGGGGAAGAGCAGTACTTC
CDR3aa: CASSLVSTSGEEQYF

abundance: .
j_gene: TRBJ2-7
v_gene: TRBV20-1
d_gene: .
CDR3nt: TGCAGTGGGACGCAGCTCTACGAGCAGTACTTC
CDR3aa: CSGTQLYEQYF

abundance: few
j_gene: TRBJ1-2
v_gene: TRBV12-3/TRBV12-4
d_gene: .
CDR3nt: TGTGCCAGCAGTCCCGACAGGCCGGGCGGCTACACCTTC
CDR3aa: CASSPDRPGGYTF

abundance: few
j_gene: TRBJ1-4
v_gene: TRBV4-1
d_gene: .
CDR3nt: TGCGCCAGCAGCCAAGATATGTCGGGGGGCCTGGAAAAACTGTTTTTT
CDR3aa: CASSQDMSGGLEKLFF

abundance: .
j_gene: TRBJ1-2
v_gene: TRBV4-2
d_gene: TRBD1
CDR3nt: TGTGCCAGCAGCCAAGATGGGGGACAGACTAACTATGGCTACACCTTC
CDR3aa: CASSQDGGQTNYGYTF

abundance: few
j_gene: TRBJ2-7
v_gene: TRBV6-2/TRBV6-3
d_gene: TRBD1
CDR3nt: TGTGCCAGCAGTTACGCCGGACAGGGTGGGCCCTACGAGCAGTACTTC
CDR3aa: CASSYAGQGGPYEQYF

abundance: once
j_gene: TRBJ2-1
v_gene: TRBV20-1
d_gene: TRBD2
CDR3nt: TGCAGTGCTAGTTCACTAGCGGGGGATCACAATGAGCAGTTCTTC
CDR3aa: CSASSLAGDHNEQFF

abundance: .
j_gene: TRBJ2-5
v_gene: TRBV2
d_gene: TRBD2
CDR3nt: TGTGCCAGCACGGGGAGGCCCACCACTCGTGCGGGGGAGCAGTACTTC
CDR3aa: CASTGRPTTRAGEQYF

abundance: few
j_gene: TRBJ2-5
v_gene: TRBV6-6
d_gene: .
CDR3nt: TGTGCCAGCAGTTACGACAGAGAGACCCAGTACTTC
CDR3aa: CASSYDRETQYF

abundance: few
j_gene: TRBJ2-3
v_gene: TRBV20-1
d_gene: .
CDR3nt: TGCAGTGCTAGGGAGTACCGGATAGCCGATACGCAGTATTTT
CDR3aa: CSAREYRIADTQYF

abundance: .
j_gene: TRBJ1-3
v_gene: TRBV7-2
d_gene: TRBD1
CDR3nt: TGTGCCAGCAGCAGGACAGGGATTAATCAAGGAAACACCATATATTTT
CDR3aa: CASSRTGINQGNTIYF

abundance: .
j_gene: TRBJ1-1
v_gene: TRBV6-2/TRBV6-3
d_gene: .
CDR3nt: TGTGCCAGCAAGGACAGCGCGAACACTGAAGCTTTCTTT
CDR3aa: CASKDSANTEAFF

abundance: .
j_gene: TRBJ2-1
v_gene: TRBV7-2
d_gene: TRBD1
CDR3nt: TGTGCCAGCAGCGTAACCGGGACAGGGGTCGAGACCCAGTTCTTC
CDR3aa: CASSVTGTGVETQFF

abundance: .
j_gene: TRBJ2-3
v_gene: TRBV7-2
d_gene: .
CDR3nt: TGTGCCAGCAGCCCCTATCCGGGGGTCCGTACAGATACGCAGTATTTT
CDR3aa: CASSPYPGVRTDTQYF

abundance: .
j_gene: TRBJ2-4
v_gene: TRBV2
d_gene: .
CDR3nt: TGTGCCAGCTCTCAGGGCCGAGTAGCCAAAAACATTCAGTACTTC
CDR3aa: CASSQGRVAKNIQYF

abundance: .
j_gene: TRBJ2-7
v_gene: TRBV11-2
d_gene: .
CDR3nt: TGTGCCAGCAGCTTATTGGGGACCCACGAGCAGTACTTC
CDR3aa: CASSLLGTHEQYF

abundance: .
j_gene: TRBJ2-3
v_gene: TRBV6-1
d_gene: TRBD2
CDR3nt: TGTGCCAGCTCATCCCTCCCGGGGGGACGCACAGATACGCAGTATTTT
CDR3aa: CASSSLPGGRTDTQYF

abundance: .
j_gene: TRBJ2-3
v_gene: TRBV28
d_gene: TRBD1
CDR3nt: TGTGCCAGCACTAGGACAGGAACGGCAGATACGCAGTATTTT
CDR3aa: CASTRTGTADTQYF

abundance: .
j_gene: TRBJ1-2
v_gene: TRBV7-2
d_gene: .
CDR3nt: TGTGCCAGCAGTCTTATTTACAGGGATGGAGGCTACACCTTC
CDR3aa: CASSLIYRDGGYTF

abundance: .
j_gene: TRBJ1-1
v_gene: TRBV7-2
d_gene: TRBD1
CDR3nt: TGTGCCAGCAGCTTTCTCGACAGGGCAGGAACTGAAGCTTTCTTT
CDR3aa: CASSFLDRAGTEAFF

abundance: few
j_gene: TRBJ2-1
v_gene: TRBV2
d_gene: .
CDR3nt: TGTGCCAGCAGTGCCTGGTGGGGACCTGGGGGCAATGAGCAGTTCTTC
CDR3aa: CASSAWWGPGGNEQFF

abundance: few
j_gene: TRBJ2-4
v_gene: TRBV7-9
d_gene: .
CDR3nt: TGTGCCAGCAGTGCTGACCTTCAGGGAGCCAAAAACATTCAGTACTTC
CDR3aa: CASSADLQGAKNIQYF

abundance: .
j_gene: TRBJ2-7
v_gene: TRBV2
d_gene: .
CDR3nt: TGTGCCAGCAGCGCCACCGGGAGAGGCGGCCACGAGCAGTACTTC
CDR3aa: CASSATGRGGHEQYF

abundance: .
j_gene: TRBJ1-2
v_gene: TRBV4-1
d_gene: TRBD1
CDR3nt: TGCGCCAGCAGCCAAGAGGGACAGGGGACTAGGGGCTACACCTTC
CDR3aa: CASSQEGQGTRGYTF

abundance: .
j_gene: TRBJ2-7
v_gene: TRBV7-2
d_gene: .
CDR3nt: TGTGCCAGCAGCTTAGGCCCCGACCGCGAGCAGTACTTC
CDR3aa: CASSLGPDREQYF

abundance: .
j_gene: TRBJ2-3
v_gene: TRBV4-3
d_gene: .
CDR3nt: TGCGCCAGCAGCCAAGAATTCCGGCGGACAGATACGCAGTATTTT
CDR3aa: CASSQEFRRTDTQYF

abundance: few
j_gene: TRBJ2-7
v_gene: TRBV6-5
d_gene: TRBD1
CDR3nt: TGTGCCAGCAGTTACACTACAGGGGCCTCCTACGAGCAGTACTTC
CDR3aa: CASSYTTGASYEQYF

abundance: .
j_gene: TRBJ2-7
v_gene: TRBV20-1
d_gene: .
CDR3nt: TGCAGTGCTAGGGCGGGGTACTACAATGAGCAGTACTTC
CDR3aa: CSARAGYYNEQYF

abundance: .
j_gene: TRBJ2-1
v_gene: TRBV28
d_gene: TRBD1
CDR3nt: TGTGCCAGCATCGATACCTTAAACAGGGGGCGAGGAGAGCATGAGCAGTTCTTC
CDR3aa: CASIDTLNRGRGEHEQFF

abundance: .
j_gene: TRBJ1-2
v_gene: TRBV20-1
d_gene: .
CDR3nt: TGCAGTGAGGGGTCCGCGAGGGGCTATGGCTACACCTTC
CDR3aa: CSEGSARGYGYTF

abundance: .
j_gene: TRBJ2-1
v_gene: TRBV29-1
d_gene: .
CDR3nt: TGCAGCGTTGATGTTCGCCCCGGGTTACCCAGCAATGAGCAGTTCTTC
CDR3aa: CSVDVRPGLPSNEQFF

abundance: .
j_gene: TRBJ1-2
v_gene: TRBV27
d_gene: TRBD1
CDR3nt: TGTGCCAGCGGTACAGGGGGCTTTAACTATGGCTACACCTTC
CDR3aa: CASGTGGFNYGYTF

abundance: .
j_gene: TRBJ2-5
v_gene: TRBV7-8
d_gene: TRBD1
CDR3nt: TGTGCCAGCGGCTTAGGGACAGGGCGGGAGACCCAGTACTTC
CDR3aa: CASGLGTGRETQYF

abundance: few
j_gene: TRBJ2-3
v_gene: TRBV7-2
d_gene: TRBD2
CDR3nt: TGTGCCAGCAGCTTAGTAGCGGGGGGGCTTGGCACAGATACGCAGTATTTT
CDR3aa: CASSLVAGGLGTDTQYF

abundance: few
j_gene: TRBJ2-1
v_gene: TRBV10-2
d_gene: TRBD2
CDR3nt: TGCGCCAGCAGTGATCTTAGCGGGATTTACAATGAGCAGTTCTTC
CDR3aa: CASSDLSGIYNEQFF

abundance: .
j_gene: TRBJ1-4
v_gene: TRBV6-5
d_gene: TRBD1
CDR3nt: TGTGCCAGCAGTTATTCCGGGACAGACGTTAATGAAAAACTGTTTTTT
CDR3aa: CASSYSGTDVNEKLFF

abundance: few
j_gene: TRBJ2-5
v_gene: TRBV6-6
d_gene: .
CDR3nt: TGTGCCAGCAGTTATGGCCCAGGGATAGAGACCCAGTACTTC
CDR3aa: CASSYGPGIETQYF

abundance: .
j_gene: TRBJ2-1
v_gene: TRBV24-1
d_gene: .
CDR3nt: TGTGCCACCAGTGATTCGGACTACACAGACAATGAGCAGTTCTTC
CDR3aa: CATSDSDYTDNEQFF